This is a list of T cell receptor beta chains from one sample in a study of T cells after somatic rescue of genetic block. The data were produced by immunoSEQ multiplex PCR, yet TCRdb's version contains in-frame clones alone and is incomplete. The table has tens of thousands of clones, approximately 91% seen once; the top ten hold 2.8%. The specimen sequenced was peripheral blood mononuclear cells (PBMCs). These receptors all stem from a man aged 25-40 years. CDR3s leave out the opening cysteine and the closing phenylalanine or tryptophan.

cdr3_aa j_call v_call cdr3_length
ASKPSSTLTVKGTGELF TRBJ2-2 TRBV21-1 17
ASSYSRGREKLF TRBJ1-4 TRBV6-5 12
ASSPVGRGPGYT TRBJ1-2 TRBV18 12
ASSPRTGDEIEQF TRBJ2-1 TRBV18 13
ASSTSGAYEQY TRBJ2-7 TRBV6-5 11
ASRLDEGGVSYEQY TRBJ2-7 TRBV12-2 14
SVRARTGVLHSSYNEQF TRBJ2-1 TRBV29-1 17
ASSYSNSPLH TRBJ1-6 TRBV6-5 10
ASSPRTSGNEQF TRBJ2-1 TRBV5-4 12
ASSFGKLRGAVDEKLF TRBJ1-4 TRBV7-9 16
ASRRTSNYGYT TRBJ1-2 TRBV7-2 11
AWRDSLNTEAF TRBJ1-1 TRBV30 11
ASTLPGAGENEQY TRBJ2-7 TRBV6-5 13
ASSGLAGEETQY TRBJ2-5 TRBV7-9 12
ASSPGQGRGIQY TRBJ2-4 TRBV19 12
ASSSRREWSTDTQY TRBJ2-3 TRBV7-2 14
ASSLDRGNEQF TRBJ2-1 TRBV7-7 11
ASRGLAGPYNEQF TRBJ2-1 TRBV2 13
ASSLDRGDTEAF TRBJ1-1 TRBV11-2 12
ASSKVGRGVPAYEQY TRBJ2-7 TRBV21-1 15
ASSYGGAGGVYEQY TRBJ2-7 TRBV6-5 14
AISKSAETQY TRBJ2-5 TRBV10-3 10